Listed below are T cell receptor beta chains from one sample, sequenced in a study of blood T cell repertoires in COVID-19. Profiled with immunoSEQ multiplex PCR; TCRdb holds only in-frame clones, not every one. The data hold over 150,000 clones, with roughly 87% observed a single time. The sequencing input was PBMCs or T cells enriched from blood (not recorded which). Receptor source: a woman aged 50 to 60 who had recovered from COVID-19. The CDR3 runs from the conserved cysteine through the conserved F or W.

13	TRBV25-1	TRBJ1-2	CASSFRSNYGYTF
14	TRBV11-3	TRBJ1-1	CASSLAGRGTEAFF
16	TRBV24-1	TRBJ2-1	CATSDISGRAENEQFF
13	TRBV11-2	TRBJ1-1	CASSLDRRGPTFF
12	TRBV18	TRBJ1-2	CASSLDRVGYTF
13	TRBV28	TRBJ1-5	CASRLDREQPQHF
13	TRBV2	TRBJ2-1	CASSAWTRVEQFF
15	TRBV9	TRBJ2-7	CASSVGTRPLYEQYF
15	TRBV10-2	TRBJ2-3	CATTRASGSGDTQYF
15	TRBV28	TRBJ1-2	CASTPTGTGTYGYTF
15	TRBV18	TRBJ1-5	CASSPMGGDEQPQHF
13	TRBV6-5	TRBJ2-7	CASSLTATYEQYF
12	TRBV30	TRBJ1-2	CAWRPGNAGYTF
17	TRBV3-1/TRBV3-2	TRBJ1-3	CASSQAPETGAGNTIYF
15	TRBV19	TRBJ2-7	CASTDPGTGDHEQYF
15	TRBV18	TRBJ2-1	CASSPGLAGGNEQFF
17	TRBV5-1	TRBJ2-7	CASSLALAGGSSYEQYF
14	TRBV15	TRBJ1-1	CATTPGQPHTEAFF
14	TRBV7-9	TRBJ2-7	CASSLMGAGYEQYF
18	TRBV7-9	TRBJ2-1	CASSLVPLTSGRDHEQFF
14	TRBV7-2	TRBJ1-2	CASSLRTGDYGYTF
18	TRBV4-2	TRBJ2-3	CASSQGLSGLAGGDTQYF
19	TRBV19	TRBJ1-2	CASSAGPNPARGWSYGYTF
15	TRBV7-2	TRBJ2-1	CASSLAGLGTHEQFF
16	TRBV20-1	TRBJ1-1	CSASPRRRVWNTEAFF
14	TRBV18	TRBJ2-5	CASSPGHLSETQYF
14	TRBV7-9	TRBJ1-2	CASSWDRAKDGYTF
15	TRBV30	TRBJ1-2	CAWSAGGGTNYGYTF
16	TRBV5-1	TRBJ1-2	CASSPPGQGANYGYTF
17	TRBV28	TRBJ1-6	CASSLPGQARPNSPLHF
17	TRBV5-1	TRBJ1-2	CASSSGQPSTSGYGYTF
16	TRBV9	TRBJ2-3	CASSVVASGSTDTQYF
13	TRBV2	TRBJ1-5	CASSAGVGQPQHF
14	TRBV19	TRBJ2-2	CASATGYYTGELFF
15	TRBV28	TRBJ2-2	CASSLGGAGTGELFF
14	TRBV5-5	TRBJ2-5	CASSSPQGRETQYF
16	TRBV7-9	TRBJ2-2	CASSSAGTGGHGELFF